The TCR beta chain under discussion was sequenced for a study of T cell repertoires in cytomegalovirus infection. Study in general: Public TCR beta signatures indicated both CMV infection and matching HLA type. Study findings and constraints: Ex vivo, HLA-C-restricted CMV-specific TCR beta clonotypes prevailed over the rest of the response. Carriers of CMV and the relevant HLA type were discriminated by public TCR beta frequency.

TCRdb reprocessed the reads with MiXCR, giving one entry per CDR3 protein. The data contain almost 500,000 distinct CDR3 sequences, 11% of them singletons. This clonotype was seen at least ten times. Its antigen is not identified. The specimen was PBMCs. This TCR was sampled from a human donor in good health (CMV status not recorded). Some clones in this sample may be carry-over from other donors' samples.

The CDR3 region is CASSVSGLRDSPYGYTF. In DNA form, the CDR3 reads TGTGCCAGCAGCGTCTCCGGTTTGAGGGACAGCCCTTATGGCTACACCTTC. The rearrangement joins TRBV7-9 to TRBJ1-2; 7 bases match TRBD1. This CDR3 has 17 residues. Germline CDR1 and CDR2: SEHNR and FQNEAQ (reference sequence). V was clipped by 5 bases and J by 5 bases; unmatched bases: 17.